This T cell receptor (beta chain) derives from a study of blood T cell repertoires in COVID-19. Germline V gene sequence: CDR1 MNHNY, CDR2 SVGAGI (reference sequence). V lost 2 bases to trimming and J lost 5 bases, with 10 bases between them. The CDR3 totals 15 residues. In the original processing: Estimation of nucleated cell counts was performed using reference gene primer amplification. Profiling relied on immunoSEQ multiplex PCR, and the TCRdb table lists in-frame clones only, not all of them. For V, J and clone size, that table is used; D and trimming come from the DNA. This table holds a few hundred thousand clones, about 90% found once.

The TCR originated in a man older than 75 with acute or convalescent COVID-19. This rearrangement joins TRBV6-6 to TRBJ1-6, with D uncertain. The material sequenced was peripheral blood. The CDR3 sequence is CASSYKRQDNSPLHF. The DNA for the CDR3 is TGTGCCAGCAGTTACAAGAGGCAAGATAATTCACCCCTCCACTTT.